The sample holds a few counts of the clone carrying this T cell receptor (beta chain). Its antigen is as yet unknown. The data derive from a study of cytomegalovirus exposure and HLA in healthy donors. Findings and caveats of the study: Researchers had no immune exposure information except CMV serostatus available. There were some V segments, including TRBV6-2 and TRBV6-3, excluded as indistinguishable.

CDR3 length: 15 amino acids. Trimming removed 3 bases from V and 2 bases from J; junction bases left unmatched: 5. Germline V gene data show CDR1 as SGHRS and CDR2 as YFSETQ. Healthy bone marrow donors made up the cohort. PCR primers comprised 60 Vbeta and 13 Jbeta primers. TCRdb's copy holds only in-frame clones and misses some; the assay was immunoSEQ multiplex PCR. This table holds 150,000 to 200,000 clones, less than 85% found once. Sequenced input: PBMCs. The sequence was obtained from a man in his forties in good health and CMV-seronegative. This sequence joins TRBV5-1 and TRBJ2-3; 8 bases match TRBD2. CDR3 region: CASSSAGGYTDTQYF. CDR3 sequence (DNA): TGCGCCAGCAGCTCCGCGGGGGGATACACAGATACGCAGTATTTT.